This is a list of T cell receptor beta chains from one sample in a study of shared clonotypes between healthy human individuals. The data were produced by immunoSEQ multiplex PCR, yet TCRdb's version contains in-frame clones alone and is incomplete. The sample consists of about 2,200,000 clones, roughly 91% of them appearing once. Source material: naive CD8+ T cells from PBMCs. The receptors were gathered from a man in his late teens or twenties in good health. Some clones in this sample may be carry-over from other donors' samples. CDR3s include the opening cysteine and the closing phenylalanine or tryptophan. The order of the fields is V gene, D gene, J gene, clone size, CDR3 DNA, CDR3 protein. A D gene is named only where the DNA matches it firmly. The size of a clone is reported for some rows only, either as once, few or many, or as a class for expanded clones.

TRBV6-1	TRBD2	TRBJ2-7	.	TGTGCCAGCACCAATAGCGGGATCTCTACTCGAAGGTACTTC	CASTNSGISTRRYF
TRBV4-2	.	TRBJ1-2	.	TGTGCCAGCAGCCAAGATTTGGGGTTCGTGACTAATGGCTACACCTTC	CASSQDLGFVTNGYTF
TRBV28	.	TRBJ1-1	.	TGTGCCAGCAGTCTACTTATGAACACTGAAGCTTTCTTT	CASSLLMNTEAFF
TRBV27	.	TRBJ2-1	once	TGTGCCAGCAGTCTACATCGACAGGTGCAGTTCTTC	CASSLHRQVQFF
TRBV7-9	.	TRBJ2-1	.	TGTGCCAGCCCAGACCTTCCTTCCAATGAGCAGTTCTTC	CASPDLPSNEQFF
TRBV19	.	TRBJ2-5	.	TGTGCCAGTAGTATGTCAGAGCAAGAGACCCAGTACTTC	CASSMSEQETQYF
TRBV5-1	TRBD2	TRBJ2-3	.	TGCGCCAGCAGCTTGGCTAGCGGGGGAGTGGATACGCAGTATTTT	CASSLASGGVDTQYF
TRBV6-5	.	TRBJ2-7	.	TGTGCCAGCACCCCCATTAGATCGGGCGAGCAGTACTTC	CASTPIRSGEQYF
TRBV28	TRBD1	TRBJ1-2	.	TGTGCCAGCAGTCATAGACAGGGGGCGCCTAAGAACTATGGCTACACCTTC	CASSHRQGAPKNYGYTF
TRBV9	TRBD2	TRBJ2-6	.	TGTGCCAGCAGCGTTACTAGCGAACACTCTGGGGCCAACGTCCTGACTTTC	CASSVTSEHSGANVLTF
TRBV15	.	TRBJ1-4	.	TGTGCCACCCAAACGGGCCGCGCAACTAATGAAAAACTGTTTTTT	CATQTGRATNEKLFF
TRBV28	.	TRBJ1-5	.	TGTGCCAGCACCGCCGATAATCAGCCCCAGCATTTT	CASTADNQPQHF
TRBV13	.	TRBJ2-7	.	TGTGCCAGCAGCTTAGGCCTCCGGGACAACGAGCAGTACTTC	CASSLGLRDNEQYF
TRBV9	TRBD2	TRBJ2-1	.	TGTGCCAGCAGCGTAGGTCGGGAGGGCTGGAATGAGCAGTTCTTC	CASSVGREGWNEQFF
TRBV6-5	TRBD1	TRBJ2-5	.	TGTGCCAGCAGTCCTTGGGACAGGGATCAAGAGACCCAGTACTTC	CASSPWDRDQETQYF
TRBV19	.	TRBJ2-1	.	TGTGCCACCGCGCAGGGAGCGTACTCCTACAATGAGCAGTTCTTC	CATAQGAYSYNEQFF
TRBV7-9	TRBD1	TRBJ1-1	.	TGTGCCAGCAGCTGGGGACAGAGCATGAACACTGAAGCTTTCTTT	CASSWGQSMNTEAFF
TRBV4-2	.	TRBJ2-5	.	TGTGCCAGCAGCCAAGACGGTGAGGAGACCCAGTACTTC	CASSQDGEETQYF
TRBV9	.	TRBJ2-2	.	TGTGCCAGCAGCGGCCAGGGGAGCACCGGGGAGCTGTTTTTT	CASSGQGSTGELFF
TRBV7-2	.	TRBJ1-2	.	TGTGCCAGCAGCTTAGATGTAGCAACGATACACTATGGCTACACCTTC	CASSLDVATIHYGYTF
TRBV11-2	.	TRBJ1-5	.	TGTGCCAGCAGCTCAACCCCTGCCCTGTGGCGGCCTAACAATCAGCCCCAGCATTTT	CASSSTPALWRPNNQPQHF
TRBV7-9	TRBD1	TRBJ1-6	.	TGTGCCAGCAGCTTTCCTCTGACAGGGGCGGATTCACCCCTCCACTTT	CASSFPLTGADSPLHF
TRBV7-3	.	TRBJ2-7	.	TGTGCCAGCAGCTTATTGGGGGCGAAGGGCTACGAGCAGTACTTC	CASSLLGAKGYEQYF
TRBV9	.	TRBJ2-1	.	TGTGCCAGCAGCGTATGGGGCGATGAGCAGTTCTTC	CASSVWGDEQFF
TRBV19	.	TRBJ1-1	once	TGTGCCAGTAGTAGGTGGCGGGATAACACTGAAGCTTTCTTT	CASSRWRDNTEAFF
TRBV9	TRBD1	TRBJ2-1	.	TGTGCCAGCAGCACAGGGGGTGGGAACAATGAGCAGTTCTTC	CASSTGGGNNEQFF
TRBV27	.	TRBJ2-1	.	TGTGCCAGCAGTCCATCCCCTCTGGGCTCCTACAATGAGCAGTTCTTC	CASSPSPLGSYNEQFF
TRBV5-1	.	TRBJ2-7	.	TGCGCCAGCAGCCCCAACAGGGCGGGCGAGCAGTACTTC	CASSPNRAGEQYF
TRBV7-9	.	TRBJ1-5	.	TGTGCCAGCAGCGACTCGAGTTATAGCAATCAGCCCCAGCATTTT	CASSDSSYSNQPQHF
TRBV27	.	TRBJ2-3	.	TGTGCCAGCAGTCCGATAGGGGGACCAGATACGCAGTATTTT	CASSPIGGPDTQYF
TRBV12-5	TRBD1	TRBJ2-7	.	TGTGCTAGTGGTTTGGGCGACAGGGATCACGAGCAGTACTTC	CASGLGDRDHEQYF
TRBV7-3	.	TRBJ2-1	.	TGTGCCAGCAGCCGAACTGAGGGCAGGGCCTACAATGAGCAGTTCTTC	CASSRTEGRAYNEQFF
TRBV5-1	.	TRBJ1-1	once	TGCGCCAGCGGCCTCTATGGGGCGGGCTCGATGGACACTGAAGCTTTCTTT	CASGLYGAGSMDTEAFF
TRBV5-1	TRBD1	TRBJ1-2	.	TGCGCCAGCAGCTTGAATCCGGGACAGGGCAATAACTATGGCTACACCTTC	CASSLNPGQGNNYGYTF
TRBV4-1	TRBD2	TRBJ2-2	.	TGCGCCAGCAGCCACGGGACTAGCGACACCGGGGAGCTGTTTTTT	CASSHGTSDTGELFF
TRBV28	TRBD2	TRBJ2-7	.	TGTGCCAGCAGTTTGGGGTTAGTTCCTAGCGGGATCTACGAGCAGTACTTC	CASSLGLVPSGIYEQYF
TRBV9	.	TRBJ1-2	.	TGTGCCAGCAGCGCTTCCGGTGCTAGGGGCGGCTACACCTTC	CASSASGARGGYTF
TRBV4-3	.	TRBJ2-7	.	TGCGCCAGCAGCCAAGATCTGCCCCATTACGAGCAGTACTTC	CASSQDLPHYEQYF
TRBV14	.	TRBJ2-3	.	TGTGCCAGCAGCCAAGTACGGGACCCAGATACGCAGTATTTT	CASSQVRDPDTQYF
TRBV25-1	.	TRBJ2-7	.	TGTGCCAGCAGCGAACACAGCTCCTACGAGCAGTACTTC	CASSEHSSYEQYF
TRBV9	TRBD1	TRBJ2-7	.	TGTGCCAGCAGCGCTCTTAGGGACAGGGCATCCTACGAGCAGTACTTC	CASSALRDRASYEQYF
TRBV29-1	TRBD2	TRBJ2-3	.	TGCAGCGTTGAAGGCCTCCGGGGACTAGCGGGTTCCACGCAGTATTTT	CSVEGLRGLAGSTQYF
TRBV7-9	.	TRBJ2-5	.	TGTGCCAGCAGCTTAAGCCCCCAAGAGACCCAGTACTTC	CASSLSPQETQYF
TRBV6-5	.	TRBJ2-5	.	TGTGCCAGCAGTTACTCAGGCCTAGAAGCAGAGACCCAGTACTTC	CASSYSGLEAETQYF
TRBV9	.	TRBJ1-2	.	TGTGCCAGCAGCGCCATGTCCGGCTATGGCTACACCTTC	CASSAMSGYGYTF
TRBV5-4	.	TRBJ2-7	.	TGTGCCAGCAGCGGACCGGGACTTCCCAGCTACGAGCAGTACTTC	CASSGPGLPSYEQYF
TRBV7-9	.	TRBJ1-2	.	TGTGCCAGCAGCAGCGGTCGGGAAGGAAAGAATGGCTACACCTTC	CASSSGREGKNGYTF
TRBV7-9	TRBD2	TRBJ2-7	.	TGTGCCAGCAGCTTACTTCGCGGGAGTGGGTACGAGCAGTACTTC	CASSLLRGSGYEQYF
TRBV4-1	.	TRBJ2-7	.	TGCGCCAGCAGCCAAGAGAGGCCCCGTGGTGGCGAGCAGTACTTC	CASSQERPRGGEQYF
TRBV30	.	TRBJ1-5	.	TGTGCCTGGAGTGTAGGAGGGAGACCCAATCAGCCCCAGCATTTT	CAWSVGGRPNQPQHF
TRBV4-3	.	TRBJ2-3	.	TGCGCCAGCAGCCAAGATGGGGCTGTCACAGATACGCAGTATTTT	CASSQDGAVTDTQYF
TRBV6-5	.	TRBJ1-2	.	TGTGCCAGCAGTTACTCAGAGGGGCGAAAGGGCTATGGCTACACCTTC	CASSYSEGRKGYGYTF
TRBV5-4	.	TRBJ2-7	.	TGTGCCAGCAGAGCAGTCTCCTACGAGCAGTACTTC	CASRAVSYEQYF
TRBV5-4	TRBD2	TRBJ2-3	.	TGTGCCAGCAGCCTAAAAATAGCGGGAGGGCTCGGCACAGATACGCAGTATTTT	CASSLKIAGGLGTDTQYF
TRBV5-1	.	TRBJ2-7	.	TGCGCCAGCAGTTGGGGGAGCCCCTACGAGCAGTACTTC	CASSWGSPYEQYF
TRBV4-3	.	TRBJ1-3	.	TGCGCCAGCAGCCAAGATTTTTTTACGGCAGGAAACACCATATATTTT	CASSQDFFTAGNTIYF
TRBV5-6	.	TRBJ1-5	.	TGTGCCAGCAGCTTCGGTCGGCAAAATCAGCCCCAGCATTTT	CASSFGRQNQPQHF
TRBV6-1	TRBD2	TRBJ2-7	.	TGTGCCAGCAGTGAAGGGACTAGTTACGACGAGCAGTACTTC	CASSEGTSYDEQYF
TRBV27	.	TRBJ2-5	.	TGTGCCAGCAGTTTGGACTCGGAGACGACCCAGTACTTC	CASSLDSETTQYF
TRBV7-9	.	TRBJ1-6	.	TGTGCCACCGTAATGGGGGGGTCCCTCCACTTT	CATVMGGSLHF